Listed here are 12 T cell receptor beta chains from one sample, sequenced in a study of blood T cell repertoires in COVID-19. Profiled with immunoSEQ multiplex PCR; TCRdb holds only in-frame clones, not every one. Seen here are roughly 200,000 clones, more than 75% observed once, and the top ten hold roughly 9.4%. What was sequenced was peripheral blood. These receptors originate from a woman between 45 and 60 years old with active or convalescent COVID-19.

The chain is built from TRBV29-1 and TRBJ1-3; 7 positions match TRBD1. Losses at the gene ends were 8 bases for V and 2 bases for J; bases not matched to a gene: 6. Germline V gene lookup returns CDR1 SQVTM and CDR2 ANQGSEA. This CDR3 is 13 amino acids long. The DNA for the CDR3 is TGCAGCATTGGCGGGACAGCTGGAAACACCATATATTTT. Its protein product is CSIGGTAGNTIYF.

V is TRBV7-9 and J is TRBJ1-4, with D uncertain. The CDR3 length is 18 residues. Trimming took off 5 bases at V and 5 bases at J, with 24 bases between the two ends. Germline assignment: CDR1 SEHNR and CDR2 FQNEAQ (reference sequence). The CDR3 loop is CASSPKEPGRRLNEKLFF. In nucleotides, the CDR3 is TGTGCCAGCAGCCCCAAAGAGCCGGGGAGGAGGCTCAATGAAAAACTGTTTTTT.

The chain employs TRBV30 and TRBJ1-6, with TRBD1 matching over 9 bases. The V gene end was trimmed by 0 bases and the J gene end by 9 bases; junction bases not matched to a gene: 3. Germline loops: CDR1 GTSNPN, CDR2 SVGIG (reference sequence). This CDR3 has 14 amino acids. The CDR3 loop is CAWSVGQGSSPLHF. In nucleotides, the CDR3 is TGTGCCTGGAGTGTCGGACAGGGGAGTTCACCCCTCCACTTT.

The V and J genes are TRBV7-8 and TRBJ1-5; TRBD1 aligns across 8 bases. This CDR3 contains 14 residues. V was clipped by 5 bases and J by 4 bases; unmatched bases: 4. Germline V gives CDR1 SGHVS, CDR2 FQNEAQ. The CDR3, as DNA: TGTGCCAGCAGCCTTGGACAGGGAAATCAGCCCCAGCATTTT. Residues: CASSLGQGNQPQHF.

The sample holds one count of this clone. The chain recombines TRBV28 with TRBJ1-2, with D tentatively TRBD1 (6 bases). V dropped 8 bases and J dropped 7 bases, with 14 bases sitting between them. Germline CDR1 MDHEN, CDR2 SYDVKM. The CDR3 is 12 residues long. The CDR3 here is CASGSGVGGYTF. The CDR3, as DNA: TGTGCCAGCGGGTCAGGGGTCGGTGGCTACACCTTC.

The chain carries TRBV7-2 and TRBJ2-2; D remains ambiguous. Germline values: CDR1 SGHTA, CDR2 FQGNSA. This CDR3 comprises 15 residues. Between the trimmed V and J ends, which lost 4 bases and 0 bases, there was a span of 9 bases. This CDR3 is CASSYSGTNTGELFF. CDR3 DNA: TGTGCCAGCAGCTACTCGGGTACGAACACCGGGGAGCTGTTTTTT.

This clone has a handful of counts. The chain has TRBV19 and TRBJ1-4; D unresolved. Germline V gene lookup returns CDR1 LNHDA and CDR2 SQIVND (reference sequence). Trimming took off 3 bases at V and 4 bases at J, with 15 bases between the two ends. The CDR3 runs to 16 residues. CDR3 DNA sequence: TGTGCCAGTAGTATGCCCTCGGGAAATGGTAATGAAAAACTGTTTTTT. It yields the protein CASSMPSGNGNEKLFF.

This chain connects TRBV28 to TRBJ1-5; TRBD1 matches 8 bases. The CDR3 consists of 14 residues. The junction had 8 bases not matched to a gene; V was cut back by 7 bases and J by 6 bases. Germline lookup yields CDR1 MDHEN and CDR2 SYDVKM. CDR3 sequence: CASTTGGVGQPQHF. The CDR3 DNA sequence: TGTGCCAGCACCACAGGGGGTGTGGGTCAGCCCCAGCATTTT.

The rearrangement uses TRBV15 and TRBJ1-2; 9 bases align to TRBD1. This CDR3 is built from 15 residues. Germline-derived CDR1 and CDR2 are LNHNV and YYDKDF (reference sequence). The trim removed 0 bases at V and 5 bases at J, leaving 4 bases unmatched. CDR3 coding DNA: TGTGCCACCAGCAGAGAACAGGGGGCTCGGTATGGCTACACCTTC. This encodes CATSREQGARYGYTF.

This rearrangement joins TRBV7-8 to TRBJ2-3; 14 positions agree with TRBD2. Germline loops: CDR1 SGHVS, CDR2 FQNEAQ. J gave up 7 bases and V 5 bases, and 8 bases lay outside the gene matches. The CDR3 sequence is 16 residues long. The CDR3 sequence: CASSDGTSGSMYTQYF. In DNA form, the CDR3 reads TGTGCCAGCAGCGACGGGACTAGCGGGAGTATGTATACGCAGTATTTT. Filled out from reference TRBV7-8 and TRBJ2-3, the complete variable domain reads GAGVSQSPRYKVAKRGQDVALRCDPISGHVSLFWYQQALGQGPEFLTYFQNEAQLDKSGLPSDRFFAERPEGSVSTLKIQRTQQEDSAVYLCASSDGTSGSMYTQYFGPGTRLTVL.

The CDR3 spells CASSPGRGAFF. The CDR3 DNA reads TGCGCCAGCAGCCCGGGGCGGGGGGCTTTCTTT. The V and J genes are TRBV4-3 and TRBJ1-1; D possibly corresponds to TRBD1 (5 bases). Looked up from germline, CDR1 is LGHNA and CDR2 is YSLEER. The CDR3 totals 11 residues. V lost 4 bases and J lost 11, with 11 bases in between.

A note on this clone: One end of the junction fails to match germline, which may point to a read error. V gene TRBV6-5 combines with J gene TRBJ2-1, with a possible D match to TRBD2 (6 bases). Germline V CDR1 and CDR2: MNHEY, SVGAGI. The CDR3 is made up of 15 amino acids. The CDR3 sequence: CASSDSEGIYNEQFF. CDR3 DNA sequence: TGTGCCAGCAGTGACTCGGAGGGGATATACAATGAGCAGTTCTTC.